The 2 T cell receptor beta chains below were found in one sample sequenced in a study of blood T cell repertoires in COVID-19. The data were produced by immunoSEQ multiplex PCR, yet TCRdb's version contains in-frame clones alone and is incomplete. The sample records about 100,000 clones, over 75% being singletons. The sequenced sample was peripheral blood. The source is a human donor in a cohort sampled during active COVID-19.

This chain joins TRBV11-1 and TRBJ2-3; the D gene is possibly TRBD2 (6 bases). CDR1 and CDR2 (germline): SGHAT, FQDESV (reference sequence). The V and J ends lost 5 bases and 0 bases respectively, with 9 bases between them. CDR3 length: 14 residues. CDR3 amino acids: CASSAGLSTDTQYF. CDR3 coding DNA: TGTGCCAGCAGCGCGGGACTTAGCACAGATACGCAGTATTTT.

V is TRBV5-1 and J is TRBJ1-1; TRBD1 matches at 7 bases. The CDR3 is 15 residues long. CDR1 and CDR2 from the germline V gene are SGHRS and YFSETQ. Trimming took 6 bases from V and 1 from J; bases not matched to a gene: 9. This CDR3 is CASTLGAGGNTEAFF. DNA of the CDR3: TGCGCCAGCACCCTGGGGGCAGGGGGGAACACTGAAGCTTTCTTT.